Reported below is one TCR beta chain. As yet, its antigen is unknown. Sequencing used immunoSEQ multiplex PCR; TCRdb keeps in-frame clones, though not all of them. Among 20,000 to 30,000 clones, approximately 84% were seen once, and the ten largest hold 9.5% to 10%. The CDR3 totals 16 residues. Germline values: CDR1 SGHTA, CDR2 FQGTGA. Trimming took 1 base from V and 6 from J; bases not matched to a gene: 8. These data are taken from a study of T cells in localized non-small cell lung cancer. Study results and caveats: Uninvolved adjacent lung had higher T cell clonality than tumor and all other tissues. A median about 54 of the top 100 tumor clones appeared in adjacent lung. Higher T cell density in the blood was associated with longer overall survival, whereas higher adjacent-lung clonality associated with shorter survival.

The gene calls are TRBV7-3 and TRBJ2-7; 11 bases line up with TRBD1. The TCR originated in a man between 40 and 75 years old with stage III squamous cell lung carcinoma. The source material was peripheral blood, sampled before any cancer treatment. Written as DNA, the CDR3 is TGTGCCAGCAGCTTAAAGGGACAGGGGGAAGCAGGCGAGCAGTACGTC. It translates to CASSLKGQGEAGEQYV.